These T cell receptor beta chains were read from a single sample in a study of CD8 T cells in ankylosing spondylitis. TCRdb used MiXCR to reprocess the 5' RACE reads, holding one entry per CDR3 protein. Here the sample spans tens of thousands of distinct CDR3 sequences, 2.5% to 3.5% being singletons. The sequencing sample was made of blood, either unsorted or a sorted T cell fraction (not recorded which). Receptors were obtained from a male donor with ankylosing spondylitis or in good health (not recorded which). Each CDR3 is given without its conserved first and last residue. Size is stated for part of the rows, as once, few or many counts, or as a class when the clone is expanded.

>TRBV9|many
ASSGGGFGGDSYNEQF
>TRBV9|many
ASSGSTAGNSPLH
>TRBV9|many
ASSVDRTDYGYT
>TRBV9|many
ASSVEFWGADSGGNEQF
>TRBV9|large
ASSVAGMGYNEQF
>TRBV9|many
ASSVADKDYRINSPLH
>TRBV9|many
ASSIRTGHNEQF
>TRBV9|many
ASSGTGQGYSPLH
>TRBV9|many
ASSVDVLGGYT
>TRBV9|many
ASSVGGTGGLTEAF
>TRBV9|many
ASSVGVDPTDTQY
>TRBV9|many
ASSVGVGNNEQF
>TRBV9|NA
ASSMAGSPTYNEQF
>TRBV9|many
ASSTGTSTRGTQY
>TRBV9|many
ASSPIGHTGELF
>TRBV9|many
ASSVIAGTTGELF
>TRBV23-1|many
ASSQSREWGEHTDTQY
>TRBV9|many
ASSVGTISGANVLT
>TRBV9|many
ASSVLVNSYNEQF
>TRBV9|many
ASTRGDLLGQPQH